Each of the 29 T cell receptor beta chains below was sequenced from the same sample in a study of control samples from healthy donors and cancer patients. Libraries were prepared by immunoSEQ multiplex PCR; TCRdb keeps only in-frame clonotypes and omits some of them. This repertoire shows some 79,000 clones, more than 75% found once; its top ten account for 3% to 4%. The sequencing sample was made of blood. Receptors were obtained from a woman aged 45-65 years in good health.

The CDR3, as DNA: TGTGCCAGCAGCTTATTCAGGGGCACAGATACGCAGTATTTT. It translates to CASSLFRGTDTQYF. The rearrangement uses TRBV11-2 and TRBJ2-3, with D tentatively TRBD1 (5 bases). There are 14 residues in the CDR3. V was pared by 2 bases and J by 1 base, with 7 bases between. In germline, CDR1 is SGHAT, CDR2 FQNNGV.

The rearrangement uses TRBV5-4 and TRBJ2-2, with 8 bases aligning to TRBD2. CDR3 length: 15 amino acids. Trimming removed 3 bases from V and 7 bases from J; junction bases left unmatched: 8. Germline-derived CDR1 and CDR2 are SGHNT and YYREEE (reference sequence). Here the CDR3 reads CASSYSGALIGELFF. The CDR3, as DNA: TGTGCCAGCAGCTATAGCGGGGCCTTGATCGGGGAGCTGTTTTTT.

V and J are TRBV2 and TRBJ1-6; TRBD1 aligns across 7 bases. V shed 4 bases and J 0 bases; nucleotides not matched to a gene: 3. CDR1 and CDR2 from the germline V gene are SNHLY and FYNNEI. The CDR3 loop spans 16 amino acids. DNA of the CDR3: TGTGCCAGCAGTGGGGGGGACAGCTCCTATAATTCACCCCTCCACTTT. This sequence encodes CASSGGDSSYNSPLHF.

The V call is TRBV2, the J call TRBJ2-1; D is undetermined. CDR3 length equals 15 residues. V was trimmed by 5 bases and J by 5 bases, leaving 16 bases between them. CDR1 and CDR2 (germline): SNHLY, FYNNEI. This chain's CDR3 is CASSPDSVGHNEQFF. The CDR3 DNA follows: TGTGCCAGCAGTCCTGACTCAGTAGGGCACAATGAGCAGTTCTTC. Looking up the rest from reference TRBV2 and TRBJ2-1 gives the full variable domain: EPEVTQTPSHQVTQMGQEVILRCVPISNHLYFYWYRQILGQKVEFLVSFYNNEISEKSEIFDDQFSVERPDGSNFTLKIRSTKLEDSAMYFCASSPDSVGHNEQFFGPGTRLTVL.

The chain has TRBV9 and TRBJ2-5; 12 positions agree with TRBD2. This CDR3 has 16 residues. Germline CDR1 and CDR2: SGDLS and YYNGEE. The V gene end was trimmed by 0 bases and the J gene end by 5 bases; junction bases not matched to a gene: 5. In nucleotides, the CDR3 is TGTGCCAGCAGCGTAGCTAGCGGGAGGGCAGAGGAGACCCAGTACTTC. This encodes CASSVASGRAEETQYF.

This chain joins TRBV18 and TRBJ2-2; TRBD2 matches at 9 bases. The V segment lost 3 bases and the J segment 8 bases; nucleotides outside the gene matches: 10. Germline assignment: CDR1 KGHSH and CDR2 LQKENI. The CDR3 is 16 residues long. CDR3 nucleotide sequence: TGTGCCAGCTCACCGCAAGCGGGAGGTCGGGCTGGGGAGCTGTTTTTT. As protein: CASSPQAGGRAGELFF.

The chain links TRBV19 to TRBJ2-1, with 8 bases matching TRBD1. CDR3 length: 16 residues. V shed 7 bases, J shed 0 bases, and the junction held 8 bases outside the gene matches. The germline V gene encodes CDR1 LNHDA and CDR2 SQIVND (reference sequence). Here the CDR3 reads CASTPTGGSSYNEQFF. The CDR3 DNA is TGTGCCAGTACCCCAACAGGGGGAAGCTCCTACAATGAGCAGTTCTTC.

The V gene is TRBV5-1, the J gene TRBJ1-6, with a possible D match to TRBD1 (6 bases). CDR3 length: 14 amino acids. Trimming took off 4 bases at V and 17 bases at J, with 22 bases between the two ends. Germline loops: CDR1 SGHRS, CDR2 YFSETQ. The CDR3 DNA reads as TGCGCCAGCAGCCTTGCAGGGGACCCCAGCGGTTTCCACTTT. It translates to CASSLAGDPSGFHF.

This sequence joins TRBV6-6 and TRBJ2-7; TRBD1 aligns across 7 bases. The CDR3 is 13 amino acids. Germline V lookup: CDR1 MNHNY, CDR2 SVGAGI (reference sequence). V was pared by 10 bases and J by 5 bases, with 11 bases of the junction left unmatched. CDR3 residues: CATRGGLLHEQYF. Written as DNA, the CDR3 is TGTGCCACCCGAGGGGGCCTTCTCCACGAGCAGTACTTC.

The rearrangement joins TRBV4-2 to TRBJ1-1; a possible D gene is TRBD1 (5 bases). The CDR3 covers 16 residues. V lost 0 bases, J lost 4 bases, and 15 bases lay in between. Germline CDR1 is LGHNA and CDR2 is YNFKEQ. The chain's CDR3 is CASSQDPRGVGTEAFF. The CDR3, as DNA: TGTGCCAGCAGCCAAGATCCGAGGGGCGTAGGCACTGAAGCTTTCTTT.

This chain uses TRBV29-1 with TRBJ1-3; D unclear. The germline V gene encodes CDR1 SQVTM and CDR2 ANQGSEA. The CDR3 spans 14 residues. V was shortened by 4 bases and J by 0 bases, with 10 bases between the two germline ends. The CDR3 DNA sequence: TGCAGCGTTGTCGGGGATAGCTCTGGAAACACCATATATTTT. Translating gives CSVVGDSSGNTIYF.

V gene TRBV7-2 combines with J gene TRBJ1-5, with D possibly matching TRBD1 (6 bases). The CDR3 has 15 amino acids. CDR1 and CDR2 (germline): SGHTA, FQGNSA. V was trimmed by 6 bases and J by 2 bases, leaving 14 bases between them. As DNA, the CDR3 is TGTGCCAGCAGTACAGGGACCTTCGGCAATCAGCCCCAGCATTTT. Amino acid sequence: CASSTGTFGNQPQHF.

V and J are TRBV9 and TRBJ2-1, with 11 bases lining up with TRBD2. The V segment lost 3 bases and the J segment 7 bases; nucleotides outside the gene matches: 6. This CDR3 comprises 15 residues. Germline values: CDR1 SGDLS, CDR2 YYNGEE. The chain's CDR3 is CASSDSGRAHNEQFF. CDR3 DNA sequence: TGTGCCAGCAGCGATAGCGGGAGGGCCCATAATGAGCAGTTCTTC.

The chain combines TRBV3-1 (or the pseudogene TRBV3-2) with TRBJ2-7; D is tentatively TRBD1 or TRBD2 (5 bases each). Germline V gene data show CDR1 as LGHDT and CDR2 as YNNKEL (reference sequence). The ends were cut back, 4 bases at V and 11 bases at J, with 24 bases in the middle. CDR3 length: 15 amino acids. CDR3 residues: CASSRPGEGTGRKYF. CDR3 DNA: TGTGCCAGCAGCCGCCCGGGCGAAGGGACCGGACGAAAGTACTTC.

The chain joins TRBV27 to TRBJ1-4; D is ambiguous. Trimming took 1 base from V and 7 from J, leaving 16 bases between them. The CDR3 is 16 residues long. Germline CDR1 is MNHEY and CDR2 is SMNVEV (reference sequence). The CDR3: CASSLWTPNGAEKLFF. For the CDR3, the DNA is TGTGCCAGCAGTTTATGGACTCCAAATGGCGCTGAAAAACTGTTTTTT.

J is TRBJ2-1 and V is TRBV11-2, with D perhaps TRBD1 (6 bases). V lost 4 bases and J 5 bases, leaving 21 bases between the germline ends. The CDR3 consists of 17 residues. CDR1 SGHAT and CDR2 FQNNGV come from the germline V gene. The CDR3 region has the DNA TGTGCCAGCAGCTCTATAAACGACGGGACAAAGAACAATGAGCAGTTCTTC. It specifies CASSSINDGTKNNEQFF.

This clone occurred once. The chain couples TRBV18 to TRBJ2-3; 7 bases fit TRBD1. CDR1 KGHSH and CDR2 LQKENI come from the germline V gene. The J segment lost 5 bases and the V segment lost 6 bases, leaving 5 bases of the junction unmatched. The CDR3 extends over 13 amino acids. CDR3 amino acids: CASSQDRLDTQYF. The CDR3 region has the DNA TGTGCCAGCTCGCAGGACAGGCTAGATACGCAGTATTTT.

The V gene is TRBV6-5, the J gene TRBJ2-7; no clear D. The CDR3 totals 11 residues. Looked up from germline, CDR1 is MNHEY and CDR2 is SVGAGI. V was shortened by 10 bases and J by 5 bases, with 12 bases between the two germline ends. CDR3 nucleotide sequence: TGTGCCACCCGATTCAGCCACGAGCAGTACTTC. Translated: CATRFSHEQYF.

The V gene is TRBV5-1, the J gene TRBJ1-3; TRBD1 might be the D (5 bases). Trimming cost V 4 bases and J 2 bases, with 19 bases left between them. This CDR3 has 17 residues. Germline lookup yields CDR1 SGHRS and CDR2 YFSETQ. CDR3 bases: TGCGCCAGCAGCCGGGGCCCCACAGACGGGCCTGGAAACACCATATATTTT. Amino acids: CASSRGPTDGPGNTIYF.

The chain combines TRBV12-3 or TRBV12-4 with TRBJ1-2; D is undetermined. Trimming pared 2 bases from V and 6 bases from J, leaving 1 base between. The CDR3 totals 10 residues. The CDR3 nucleotides read TGTGCCAGCAGTTTACATGGCTACACCTTC. Its translation: CASSLHGYTF.

V usage is TRBV3-1 (or the pseudogene TRBV3-2) and J usage is TRBJ1-2; perhaps TRBD1 as D (5 bases). Trimming removed 3 bases from V and 5 bases from J, with 16 bases in between. CDR1 LGHDT and CDR2 YNNKEL come from the germline V gene (reference sequence). The CDR3 spans 15 residues. The CDR3 region has the DNA TGTGCCAGCAGCCAGGGTGTCGCCGGGGGGTATGGCTACACCTTC. The encoded protein is CASSQGVAGGYGYTF.

The V and J genes are TRBV29-1 and TRBJ2-1, with TRBD1 as a possible D gene (5 bases). Trimming removed 3 bases at V and 8 bases at J, with 8 bases between. CDR1 SQVTM and CDR2 ANQGSEA come from the germline V gene. The CDR3 runs 11 residues. The CDR3 nucleotides are TGCAGCGTTGATAGGGGCGATGAGCAGTTCTTC. Protein sequence: CSVDRGDEQFF.

The V call is TRBV28, the J call TRBJ1-4, with unresolved D. The germline V gene has CDR1 MDHEN and CDR2 SYDVKM. V was cut by 6 bases and J by 3 bases, with 17 bases left in between. The CDR3 is 16 amino acids. As DNA, the CDR3 is TGTGCCAGCAGCCCCCCCGGGCGTCGTTCTAATGAAAAACTGTTTTTT. Protein product: CASSPPGRRSNEKLFF.

V and J are TRBV5-4 and TRBJ1-4, with a possible D match to TRBD1 (6 bases). The CDR3 length is 14 residues. The V end lost 3 bases, the J end lost 8 bases, and 14 bases lay between the germline ends. Germline-derived CDR1 and CDR2 are SGHNT and YYREEE (reference sequence). The CDR3 DNA sequence: TGTGCCAGCAGCTCCGAAAGGGGGGTGGAAAAACTGTTTTTT. Translating gives CASSSERGVEKLFF.

The chain links TRBV4-2 to TRBJ2-5; D unresolved. Trimming removed 0 bases at V and 4 bases at J, with 12 bases between. The CDR3 is made up of 15 amino acids. Germline CDR1 is LGHNA and CDR2 is YNFKEQ. This CDR3 reads CASSQDPLTPETQYF. The CDR3 region has the DNA TGTGCCAGCAGCCAAGATCCGTTGACCCCAGAGACCCAGTACTTC.

The rearrangement uses TRBV6-5 and TRBJ2-3, with 8 bases matching TRBD1. CDR3 length: 14 amino acids. Looked up from germline, CDR1 is MNHEY and CDR2 is SVGAGI. The junction had 5 bases not matched to a gene; V was cut back by 7 bases and J by 2 bases. The DNA for the CDR3 is TGTGCCAGCATGGTGGACAGGGTCACAGATACGCAGTATTTT. Its protein product is CASMVDRVTDTQYF.

This chain connects TRBV20-1 to TRBJ1-1; 7 bases map to TRBD1. This CDR3 is 13 amino acids long. Unmatched junction bases numbered 7, after V lost 6 bases and J lost 3 bases. Per the germline V gene, CDR1 is DFQATT and CDR2 is SNEGSKA (reference sequence). The CDR3 loop is CSASTGADTEAFF. CDR3 sequence (DNA): TGCAGTGCGAGTACAGGGGCTGACACTGAAGCTTTCTTT.

This chain joins TRBV7-8 and TRBJ2-1, with 8 bases matching TRBD2. The CDR3 length is 17 residues. The ends lost 5 bases at V and 8 bases at J; junction bases unmatched: 17. Per the germline V gene, CDR1 is SGHVS and CDR2 is FQNEAQ. CDR3 in DNA: TGTGCCAGCAGCCAGTCAGAGATAGCGGGGTTTTATGATGAGCAGTTCTTC. Amino acids: CASSQSEIAGFYDEQFF. Complete variable domain (other parts from reference TRBV7-8 and TRBJ2-1): GAGVSQSPRYKVAKRGQDVALRCDPISGHVSLFWYQQALGQGPEFLTYFQNEAQLDKSGLPSDRFFAERPEGSVSTLKIQRTQQEDSAVYLCASSQSEIAGFYDEQFFGPGTRLTVL.

V is TRBV5-1 and J is TRBJ2-7; 12 bases match TRBD2. The V and J ends lost 1 base and 6 bases, in that order; junction bases with no gene match: 5. There are 15 residues in the CDR3. Germline CDR1 is SGHRS and CDR2 is YFSETQ. DNA for the CDR3: TGCGCCAGCAGCTTGCCGCCGACTAGCGGGGGCGAGCAGTACTTC. It yields the protein CASSLPPTSGGEQYF.